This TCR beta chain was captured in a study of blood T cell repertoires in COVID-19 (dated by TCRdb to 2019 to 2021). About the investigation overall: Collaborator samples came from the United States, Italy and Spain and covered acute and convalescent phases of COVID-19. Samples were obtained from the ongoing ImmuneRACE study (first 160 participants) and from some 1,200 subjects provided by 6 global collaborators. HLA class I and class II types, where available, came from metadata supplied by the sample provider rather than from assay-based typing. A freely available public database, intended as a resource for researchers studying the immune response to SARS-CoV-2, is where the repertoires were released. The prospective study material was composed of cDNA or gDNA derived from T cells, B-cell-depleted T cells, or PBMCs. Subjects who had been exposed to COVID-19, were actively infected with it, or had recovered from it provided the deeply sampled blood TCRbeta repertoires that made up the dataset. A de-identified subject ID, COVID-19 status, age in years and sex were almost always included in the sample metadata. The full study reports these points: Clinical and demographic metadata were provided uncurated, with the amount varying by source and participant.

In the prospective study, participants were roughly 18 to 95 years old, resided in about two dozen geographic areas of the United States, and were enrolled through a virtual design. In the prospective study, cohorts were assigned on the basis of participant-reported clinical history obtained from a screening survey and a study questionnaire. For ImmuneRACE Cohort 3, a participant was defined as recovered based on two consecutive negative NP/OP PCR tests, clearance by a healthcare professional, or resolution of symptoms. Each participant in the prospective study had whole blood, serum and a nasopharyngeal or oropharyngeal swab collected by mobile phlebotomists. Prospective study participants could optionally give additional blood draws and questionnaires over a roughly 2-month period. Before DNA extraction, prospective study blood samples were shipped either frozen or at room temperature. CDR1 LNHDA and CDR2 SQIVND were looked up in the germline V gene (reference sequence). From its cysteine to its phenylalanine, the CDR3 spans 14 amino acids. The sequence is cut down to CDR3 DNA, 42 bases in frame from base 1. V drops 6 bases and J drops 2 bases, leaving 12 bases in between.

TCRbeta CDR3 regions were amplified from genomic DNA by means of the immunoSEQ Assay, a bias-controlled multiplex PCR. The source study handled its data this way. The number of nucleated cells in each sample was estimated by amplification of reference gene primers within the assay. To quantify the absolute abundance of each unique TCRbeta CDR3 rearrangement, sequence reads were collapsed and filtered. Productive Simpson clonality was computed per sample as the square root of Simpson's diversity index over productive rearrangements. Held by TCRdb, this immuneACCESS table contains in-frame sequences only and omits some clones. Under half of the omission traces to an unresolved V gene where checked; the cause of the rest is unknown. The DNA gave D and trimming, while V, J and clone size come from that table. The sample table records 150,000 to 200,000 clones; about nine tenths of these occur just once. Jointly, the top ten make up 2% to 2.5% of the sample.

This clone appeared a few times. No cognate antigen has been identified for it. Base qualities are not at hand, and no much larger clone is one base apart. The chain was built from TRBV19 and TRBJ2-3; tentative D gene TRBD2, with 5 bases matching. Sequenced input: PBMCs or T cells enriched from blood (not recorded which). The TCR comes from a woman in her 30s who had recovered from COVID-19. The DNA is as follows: TGTGCCAGTAGCCGGGTGGGAGTCACAGATACGCAGTATTTT. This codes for CASSRVGVTDTQYF.